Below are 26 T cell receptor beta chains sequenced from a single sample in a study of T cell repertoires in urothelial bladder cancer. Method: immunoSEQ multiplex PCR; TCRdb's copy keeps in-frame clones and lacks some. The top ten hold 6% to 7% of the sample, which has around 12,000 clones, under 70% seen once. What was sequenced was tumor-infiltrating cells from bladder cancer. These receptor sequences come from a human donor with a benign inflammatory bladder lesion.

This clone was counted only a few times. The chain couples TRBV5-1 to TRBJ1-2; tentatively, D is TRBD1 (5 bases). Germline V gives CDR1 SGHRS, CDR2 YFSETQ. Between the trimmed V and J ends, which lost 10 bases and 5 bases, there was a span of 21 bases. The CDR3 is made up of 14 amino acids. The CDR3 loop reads CAAQVRPGGYGYTF. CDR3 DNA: TGCGCCGCCCAGGTCCGCCCTGGGGGGTATGGCTACACCTTC.

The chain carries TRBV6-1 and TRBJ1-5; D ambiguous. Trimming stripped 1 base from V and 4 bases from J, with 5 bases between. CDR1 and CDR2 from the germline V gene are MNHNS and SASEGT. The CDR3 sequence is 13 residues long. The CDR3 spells CASSEVSNQPQHF. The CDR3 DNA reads TGTGCCAGCAGTGAAGTATCTAATCAGCCCCAGCATTTT.

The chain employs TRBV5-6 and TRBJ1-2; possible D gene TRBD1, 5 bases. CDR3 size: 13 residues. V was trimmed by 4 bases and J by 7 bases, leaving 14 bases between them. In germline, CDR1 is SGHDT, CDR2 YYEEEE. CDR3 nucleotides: TGTGCCAGCAGCCTTGCAACAGGAGCTGGCTACACCTTC. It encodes CASSLATGAGYTF. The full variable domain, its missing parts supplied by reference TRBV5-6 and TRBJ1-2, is DAGVTQSPTHLIKTRGQQVTLRCSPKSGHDTVSWYQQALGQGPQFIFQYYEEEERQRGNFPDRFSGHQFPNYSSELNVNALLLGDSALYLCASSLATGAGYTFGSGTRLTVV.

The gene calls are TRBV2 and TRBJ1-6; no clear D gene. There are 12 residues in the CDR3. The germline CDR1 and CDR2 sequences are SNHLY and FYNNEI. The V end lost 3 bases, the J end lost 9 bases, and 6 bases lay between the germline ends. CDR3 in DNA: TGTGCCAGCAGTGAGGAGCTTTCACCCCTCCACTTT. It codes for CASSEELSPLHF.

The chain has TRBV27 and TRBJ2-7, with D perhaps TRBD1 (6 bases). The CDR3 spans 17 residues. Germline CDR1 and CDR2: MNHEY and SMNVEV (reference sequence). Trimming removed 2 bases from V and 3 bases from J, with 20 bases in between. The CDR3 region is CASSLPDSVQGGYEQYF. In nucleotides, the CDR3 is TGTGCCAGCAGTTTACCCGACAGCGTACAAGGGGGCTACGAGCAGTACTTC.

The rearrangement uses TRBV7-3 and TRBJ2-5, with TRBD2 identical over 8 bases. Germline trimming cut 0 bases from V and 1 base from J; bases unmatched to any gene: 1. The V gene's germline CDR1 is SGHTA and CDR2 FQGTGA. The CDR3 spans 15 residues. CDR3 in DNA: TGTGCCAGCAGCTTAACTAGCGGGGTCCAAGAGACCCAGTACTTC. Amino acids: CASSLTSGVQETQYF.

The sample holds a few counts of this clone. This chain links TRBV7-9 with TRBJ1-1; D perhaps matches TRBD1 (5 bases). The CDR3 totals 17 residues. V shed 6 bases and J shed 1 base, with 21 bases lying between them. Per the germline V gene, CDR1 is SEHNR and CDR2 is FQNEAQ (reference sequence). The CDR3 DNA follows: TGTGCCAGCAGGCCGCCTCAGGGCTGGTCGGCGAACACTGAAGCTTTCTTT. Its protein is CASRPPQGWSANTEAFF.

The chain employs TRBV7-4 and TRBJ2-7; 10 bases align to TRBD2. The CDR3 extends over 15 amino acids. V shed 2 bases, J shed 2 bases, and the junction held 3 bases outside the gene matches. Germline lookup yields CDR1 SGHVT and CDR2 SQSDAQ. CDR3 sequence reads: CASSLISGGPYEQYF. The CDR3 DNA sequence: TGTGCCAGCAGCTTAATTAGCGGGGGGCCCTACGAGCAGTACTTC.

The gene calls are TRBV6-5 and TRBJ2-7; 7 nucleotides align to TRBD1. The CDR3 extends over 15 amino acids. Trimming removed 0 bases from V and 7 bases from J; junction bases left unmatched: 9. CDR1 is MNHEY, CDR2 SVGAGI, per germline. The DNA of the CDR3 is TGTGCCAGCAGTTACTCGTCTACAGCAGGGGGAGAGCAGTACTTC. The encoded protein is CASSYSSTAGGEQYF.

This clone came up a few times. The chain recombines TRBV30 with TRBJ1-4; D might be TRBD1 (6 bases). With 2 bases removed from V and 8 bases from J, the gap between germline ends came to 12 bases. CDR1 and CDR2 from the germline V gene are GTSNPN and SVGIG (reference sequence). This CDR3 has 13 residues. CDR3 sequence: CAWSSQGREKLFF. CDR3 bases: TGTGCCTGGAGTTCACAGGGTCGAGAAAAACTGTTTTTT.

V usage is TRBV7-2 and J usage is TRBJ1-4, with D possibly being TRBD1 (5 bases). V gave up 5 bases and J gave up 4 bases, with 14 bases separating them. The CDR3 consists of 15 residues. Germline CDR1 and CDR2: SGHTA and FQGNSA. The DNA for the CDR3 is TGTGCCAGCAGCCCTCCGACAGACGTTAATGAAAAACTGTTTTTT. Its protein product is CASSPPTDVNEKLFF. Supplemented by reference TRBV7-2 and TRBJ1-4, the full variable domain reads GAGVSQSPSNKVTEKGKDVELRCDPISGHTALYWYRQSLGQGLEFLIYFQGNSAPDKSGLPSDRFSAERTGGSVSTLTIQRTQQEDSAVYLCASSPPTDVNEKLFFGSGTQLSVL.

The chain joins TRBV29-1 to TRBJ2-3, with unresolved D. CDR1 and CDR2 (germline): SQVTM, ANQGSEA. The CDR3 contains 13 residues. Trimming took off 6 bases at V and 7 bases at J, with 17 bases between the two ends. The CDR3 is CSVQSYSENTQYF. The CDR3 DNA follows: TGCAGCGTCCAATCCTACTCGGAAAATACGCAGTATTTT.

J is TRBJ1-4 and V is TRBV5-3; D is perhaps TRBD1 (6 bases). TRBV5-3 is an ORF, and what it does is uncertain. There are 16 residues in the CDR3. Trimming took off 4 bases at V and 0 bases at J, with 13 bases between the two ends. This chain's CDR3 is CARSPWTAATNEKLFF. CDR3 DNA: TGTGCCAGAAGCCCCTGGACAGCCGCAACTAATGAAAAACTGTTTTTT.

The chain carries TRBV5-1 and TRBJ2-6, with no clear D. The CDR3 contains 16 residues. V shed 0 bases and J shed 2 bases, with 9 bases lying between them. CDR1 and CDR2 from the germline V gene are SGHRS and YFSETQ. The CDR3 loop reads CASSLDVGTGANVLTF. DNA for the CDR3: TGCGCCAGCAGCTTGGACGTGGGCACTGGGGCCAACGTCCTGACTTTC. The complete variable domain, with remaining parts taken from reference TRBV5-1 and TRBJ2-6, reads KAGVTQTPRYLIKTRGQQVTLSCSPISGHRSVSWYQQTPGQGLQFLFEYFSETQRNKGNFPGRFSGRQFSNSRSEMNVSTLELGDSALYLCASSLDVGTGANVLTFGAGSRLTVL.

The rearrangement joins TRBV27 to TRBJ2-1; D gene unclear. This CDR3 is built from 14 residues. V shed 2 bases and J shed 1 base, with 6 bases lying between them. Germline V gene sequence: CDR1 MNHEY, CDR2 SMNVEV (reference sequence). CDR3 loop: CASSLIASYNEQFF. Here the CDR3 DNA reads TGTGCCAGCAGTTTAATAGCTTCCTACAATGAGCAGTTCTTC.

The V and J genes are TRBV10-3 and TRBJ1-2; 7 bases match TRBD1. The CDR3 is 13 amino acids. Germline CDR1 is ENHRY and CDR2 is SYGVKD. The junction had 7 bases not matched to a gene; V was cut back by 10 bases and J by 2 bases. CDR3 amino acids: CATTTGQNYGYTF. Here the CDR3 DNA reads TGTGCCACTACTACGGGACAGAACTATGGCTACACCTTC.

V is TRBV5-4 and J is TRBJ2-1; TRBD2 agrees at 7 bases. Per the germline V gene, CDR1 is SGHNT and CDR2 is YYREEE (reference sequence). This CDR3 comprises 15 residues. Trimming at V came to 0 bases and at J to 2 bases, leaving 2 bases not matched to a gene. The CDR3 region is CASSLERGAYNEQFF. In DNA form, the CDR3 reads TGTGCCAGCAGCTTGGAACGGGGGGCCTACAATGAGCAGTTCTTC.

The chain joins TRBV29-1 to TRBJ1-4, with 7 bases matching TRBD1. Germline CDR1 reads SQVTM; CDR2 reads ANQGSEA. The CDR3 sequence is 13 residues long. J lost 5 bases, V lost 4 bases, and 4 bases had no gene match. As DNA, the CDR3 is TGCAGCGTTGGACAGGGCGGGAATGAAAAACTGTTTTTT. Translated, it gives CSVGQGGNEKLFF. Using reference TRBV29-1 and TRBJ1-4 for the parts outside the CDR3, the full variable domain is SAVISQKPSRDICQRGTSLTIQCQVDSQVTMMFWYRQQPGQSLTLIATANQGSEATYESGFVIDKFPISRPNLTFSTLTVSNMSPEDSSIYLCSVGQGGNEKLFFGSGTQLSVL.

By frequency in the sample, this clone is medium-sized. The CDR3, as DNA: TGTGCCAGCAGCTTACACCAGGGTAGATCCTACGAGCAGTACTTC. This gives the protein CASSLHQGRSYEQYF. The V and J genes are TRBV7-9 and TRBJ2-7; TRBD1 is a possible D gene (5 bases). V was trimmed by 2 bases and J by 1 base, leaving 12 bases between them. In germline, CDR1 is SEHNR, CDR2 FQNEAQ (reference sequence). The CDR3 is made up of 15 amino acids.

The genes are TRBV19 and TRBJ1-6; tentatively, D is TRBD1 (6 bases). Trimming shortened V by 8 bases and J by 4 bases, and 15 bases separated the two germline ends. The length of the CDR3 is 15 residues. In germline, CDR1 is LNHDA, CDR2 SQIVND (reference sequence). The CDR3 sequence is CASSSRDTYNSPLHF. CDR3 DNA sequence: TGTGCCAGTTCCTCCCGGGACACTTATAATTCACCCCTCCACTTT.

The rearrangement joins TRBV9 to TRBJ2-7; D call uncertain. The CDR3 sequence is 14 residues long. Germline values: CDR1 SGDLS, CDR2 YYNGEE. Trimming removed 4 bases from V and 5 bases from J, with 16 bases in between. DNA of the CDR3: TGTGCCAGCAGCCCCATGTCAAGGCCCCACGAGCAGTACTTC. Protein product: CASSPMSRPHEQYF. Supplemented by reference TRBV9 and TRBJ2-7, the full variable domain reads DSGVTQTPKHLITATGQRVTLRCSPRSGDLSVYWYQQSLDQGLQFLIQYYNGEERAKGNILERFSAQQFPDLHSELNLSSLELGDSALYFCASSPMSRPHEQYFGPGTRLTVT.

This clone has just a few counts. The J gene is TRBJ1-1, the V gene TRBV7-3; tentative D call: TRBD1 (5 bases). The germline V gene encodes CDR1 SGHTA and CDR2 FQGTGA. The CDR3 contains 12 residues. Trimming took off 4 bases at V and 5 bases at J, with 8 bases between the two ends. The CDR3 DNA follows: TGTGCCAGCAGCTCGGGGGGAACTGAAGCTTTCTTT. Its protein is CASSSGGTEAFF.

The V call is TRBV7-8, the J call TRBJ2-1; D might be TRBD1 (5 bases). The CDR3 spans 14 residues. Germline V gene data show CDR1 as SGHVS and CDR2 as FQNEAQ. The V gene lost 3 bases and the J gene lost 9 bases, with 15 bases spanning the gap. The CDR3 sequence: CASSFLTAGGEQFF. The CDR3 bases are TGTGCCAGCAGCTTCCTGACAGCCGGCGGTGAGCAGTTCTTC.

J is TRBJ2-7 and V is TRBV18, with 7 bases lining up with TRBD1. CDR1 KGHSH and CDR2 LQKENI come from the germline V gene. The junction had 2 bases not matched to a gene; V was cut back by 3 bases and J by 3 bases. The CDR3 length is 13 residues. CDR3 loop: CASSPRQGYEQYF. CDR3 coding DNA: TGTGCCAGCTCACCCCGACAGGGCTACGAGCAGTACTTC.

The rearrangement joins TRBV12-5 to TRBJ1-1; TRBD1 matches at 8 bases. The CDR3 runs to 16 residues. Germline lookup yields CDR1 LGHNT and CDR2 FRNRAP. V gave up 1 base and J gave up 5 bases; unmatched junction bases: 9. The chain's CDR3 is CASGLDPGGAGTEAFF. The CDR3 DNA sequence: TGTGCTAGTGGTTTGGATCCAGGGGGCGCTGGTACTGAAGCTTTCTTT.

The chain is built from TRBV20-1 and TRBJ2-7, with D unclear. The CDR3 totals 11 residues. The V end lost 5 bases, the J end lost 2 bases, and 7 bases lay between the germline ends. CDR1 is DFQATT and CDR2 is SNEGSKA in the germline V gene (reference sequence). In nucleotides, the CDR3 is TGCAGTGCTTTAAGTACCTACGAGCAGTACTTC. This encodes CSALSTYEQYF.